Below, one TCR beta chain is given with its context. These data come from a study of blood T cell repertoires in COVID-19. Whole-study context: Spain, Italy and the United States supplied samples that represented acute and convalescent COVID-19. In each case, the material was cDNA or gDNA derived from T cells, B-cell-depleted T cells, or PBMCs.

This CDR3 comprises 14 residues. Germline V gene data show CDR1 as LNHDA and CDR2 as SQIVND (reference sequence). The junction had 5 bases not matched to a gene; V was cut back by 5 bases and J by 5 bases. How the authors handled the data: Nucleated cell counts were estimated from reference gene primer amplification. Clones were sequenced by immunoSEQ multiplex PCR, and TCRdb holds only the in-frame ones, with some missing. D and trimming were read from the DNA, whereas the V and J calls and clone size are those reported in that table. The table has 99,000 or so clones, 84% seen once. Input material: peripheral blood. The receptor was isolated from a man in his sixties or seventies with active or convalescent COVID-19. The rearrangement joins TRBV19 to TRBJ2-2; 7 bases align to TRBD1. The chain's CDR3 is CASSGRTGTGELFF. The CDR3 region has the DNA TGTGCCAGTAGTGGACGGACAGGTACCGGGGAGCTGTTTTTT.